This entry concerns a single TCR beta chain. Its target is not known. This record belongs to a study of a mutant IDH1 vaccine in newly diagnosed glioma. On the study more broadly: Patients previously underwent radiotherapy, temozolomide, or both, and most underwent both. Study-level points and caveats: Changes to the top peripheral T cell clonotypes appeared unrelated to pseudoprogression.

This CDR3 has 13 amino acids. The V gene's germline CDR1 is GTSNPN and CDR2 SVGIG (reference sequence). V gave up 3 bases and J gave up 7 bases; unmatched junction bases: 7. Time point described: baseline, week 1 (first vaccination visit). Treatment defined: pre-vaccination baseline after standard-of-care therapy. Sequencing used immunoSEQ multiplex PCR; TCRdb keeps in-frame clones, though not all of them. The repertoire holds about 35,000 clones, with 60% to 85% as singletons. This TCR came from a man in his fifties or sixties with glioma. Some clones in this sample may be carry-over from other donors' samples. The material was peripheral blood mononuclear cells (PBMCs), obtained from a glioma patient treated with radiotherapy, temozolomide or both. The gene calls are TRBV30 and TRBJ2-7; 9 nucleotides agree with TRBD1. This CDR3 is CAWRSGTGYEQYF. The CDR3 DNA reads as TGTGCCTGGAGGTCCGGGACAGGGTATGAGCAGTACTTC.